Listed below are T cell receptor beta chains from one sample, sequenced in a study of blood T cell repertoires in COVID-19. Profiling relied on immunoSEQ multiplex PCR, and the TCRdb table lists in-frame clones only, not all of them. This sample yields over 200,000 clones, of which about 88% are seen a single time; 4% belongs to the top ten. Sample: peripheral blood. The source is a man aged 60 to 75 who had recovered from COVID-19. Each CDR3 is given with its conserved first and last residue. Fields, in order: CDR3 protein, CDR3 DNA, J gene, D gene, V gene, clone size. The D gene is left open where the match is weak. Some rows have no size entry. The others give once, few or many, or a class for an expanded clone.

cdr3_aa: CASSQGWGGNTEAFF
cdr3_nt: TGTGCCAGCAGCCAAGGATGGGGGGGTAACACTGAAGCTTTCTTT
j_call: TRBJ1-1
d_call: NA
v_call: TRBV3-1/TRBV3-2
clone_size: NA

cdr3_aa: CASSFRTGNNYGYTF
cdr3_nt: TGTGCCAGCAGCTTCCGGACAGGCAATAACTATGGCTACACCTTC
j_call: TRBJ1-2
d_call: TRBD1
v_call: TRBV7-2
clone_size: NA

cdr3_aa: CASSWTGQSNQPQHF
cdr3_nt: TGTGCCAGCAGTTGGACAGGGCAGAGCAATCAGCCCCAGCATTTT
j_call: TRBJ1-5
d_call: TRBD1
v_call: TRBV6-6
clone_size: NA

cdr3_aa: CASSERDSGYGYTF
cdr3_nt: TGTGCCAGCTCAGAGCGGGACTCAGGGTATGGCTACACCTTC
j_call: TRBJ1-2
d_call: NA
v_call: TRBV18
clone_size: NA

cdr3_aa: CASSYPPSDRGFYHYGYTF
cdr3_nt: TGTGCCAGCAGCTACCCCCCCTCGGACAGGGGGTTTTACCACTATGGCTACACCTTC
j_call: TRBJ1-2
d_call: TRBD1
v_call: TRBV7-9
clone_size: NA

cdr3_aa: CASRPPRVNNSPLHF
cdr3_nt: TGTGCCAGCAGGCCCCCCAGGGTCAATAATTCACCCCTCCACTTT
j_call: TRBJ1-6
d_call: NA
v_call: TRBV7-2
clone_size: NA

cdr3_aa: CASRWGTAINYGYTF
cdr3_nt: TGCGCCAGCAGATGGGGGACAGCGATTAACTATGGCTACACCTTC
j_call: TRBJ1-2
d_call: TRBD1
v_call: TRBV5-1
clone_size: NA

cdr3_aa: CASRPWAGEETQYF
cdr3_nt: TGTGCAAGTCGCCCCTGGGCAGGGGAAGAGACCCAGTACTTC
j_call: TRBJ2-5
d_call: NA
v_call: TRBV12-2
clone_size: NA

cdr3_aa: CASSQDLPGKLLYYGYTF
cdr3_nt: TGCGCCAGCAGCCAAGATCTTCCAGGGAAGCTTCTTTACTATGGCTACACCTTC
j_call: TRBJ1-2
d_call: NA
v_call: TRBV4-1
clone_size: NA

cdr3_aa: CASNGGGYTF
cdr3_nt: TGTGCCAGTAACGGAGGTGGCTACACCTTC
j_call: TRBJ1-2
d_call: NA
v_call: TRBV19
clone_size: NA

cdr3_aa: CASSPRQRPYNEQFF
cdr3_nt: TGTGCCAGCTCACCCAGACAGCGTCCCTACAATGAGCAGTTCTTC
j_call: TRBJ2-1
d_call: NA
v_call: TRBV18
clone_size: once

cdr3_aa: CASSSSPQAGNEKLFF
cdr3_nt: TGCGCCAGCAGTTCTTCTCCCCAGGCCGGTAATGAAAAACTGTTTTTT
j_call: TRBJ1-4
d_call: NA
v_call: TRBV5-1
clone_size: few

cdr3_aa: CASRAGTASQETQYF
cdr3_nt: TGCGCCAGCAGAGCTGGGACAGCGTCTCAAGAGACCCAGTACTTC
j_call: TRBJ2-5
d_call: TRBD1
v_call: TRBV5-1
clone_size: NA

cdr3_aa: CASSLRLAGPYEQYF
cdr3_nt: TGTGCCAGCAGCTTAAGATTGGCGGGGCCTTACGAGCAGTACTTC
j_call: TRBJ2-7
d_call: NA
v_call: TRBV7-3
clone_size: NA

cdr3_aa: CASRTQQGAGDTQYF
cdr3_nt: TGTGCCAGCCGGACCCAGCAGGGGGCGGGGGATACGCAGTATTTT
j_call: TRBJ2-3
d_call: TRBD1
v_call: TRBV19
clone_size: once

cdr3_aa: CASSKDRGRTIAKNIQYF
cdr3_nt: TGTGCCAGTAGTAAGGACAGGGGGAGGACTATAGCCAAAAACATTCAGTACTTC
j_call: TRBJ2-4
d_call: TRBD1
v_call: TRBV19
clone_size: NA

cdr3_aa: CASSTQKGTEVRSPLHF
cdr3_nt: TGTGCCAGCAGCACCCAAAAGGGGACAGAAGTGCGGTCACCCCTCCACTTT
j_call: TRBJ1-6
d_call: TRBD1
v_call: TRBV9
clone_size: NA

cdr3_aa: CASSRRGAQNTGELFF
cdr3_nt: TGTGCCAGCAGCAGGCGGGGGGCCCAGAACACCGGGGAGCTGTTTTTT
j_call: TRBJ2-2
d_call: TRBD2
v_call: TRBV7-9
clone_size: NA

cdr3_aa: CAWRDRRSTIYGYTF
cdr3_nt: TGTGCCTGGAGAGACAGACGTAGTACCATCTATGGCTACACCTTC
j_call: TRBJ1-2
d_call: NA
v_call: TRBV30
clone_size: NA

cdr3_aa: CATSETGGAGGYTF
cdr3_nt: TGTGCCACCAGTGAAACAGGGGGCGCAGGTGGCTACACCTTC
j_call: TRBJ1-2
d_call: TRBD1
v_call: TRBV24-1
clone_size: once

cdr3_aa: CASSRDLQETQYF
cdr3_nt: TGTGCCAGCAGCCGGGACTTACAAGAGACCCAGTACTTC
j_call: TRBJ2-5
d_call: NA
v_call: TRBV9
clone_size: NA

cdr3_aa: CASSVATGSPYEQYF
cdr3_nt: TGTGCCAGCAGCGTAGCGACAGGATCTCCCTACGAGCAGTACTTC
j_call: TRBJ2-7
d_call: NA
v_call: TRBV9
clone_size: NA

cdr3_aa: CASSGGTNGDTQYF
cdr3_nt: TGTGCCAGCAGTGGCGGGACTAATGGAGATACGCAGTATTTT
j_call: TRBJ2-3
d_call: TRBD2
v_call: TRBV14
clone_size: NA

cdr3_aa: CASSVSGDSVKVVQYF
cdr3_nt: TGTGCCAGCAGCGTAAGCGGGGACTCAGTCAAGGTGGTGCAGTACTTC
j_call: TRBJ2-7
d_call: TRBD2
v_call: TRBV9
clone_size: NA

cdr3_aa: CASSYSSNYQPQHF
cdr3_nt: TGTGCCAGCAGTTACTCGAGTAACTATCAGCCCCAGCATTTT
j_call: TRBJ1-5
d_call: NA
v_call: TRBV6-2/TRBV6-3
clone_size: NA

cdr3_aa: CASSEGYGYTF
cdr3_nt: TGTGCCAGCAGTGAGGGCTATGGCTACACCTTC
j_call: TRBJ1-2
d_call: NA
v_call: TRBV13
clone_size: NA

cdr3_aa: CASSDGSTDTQYF
cdr3_nt: TGTGCCAGCAGTGATGGCTCCACAGATACGCAGTATTTT
j_call: TRBJ2-3
d_call: NA
v_call: TRBV12-3/TRBV12-4
clone_size: once

cdr3_aa: CASSFSGGGYEQYF
cdr3_nt: TGTGCCAGCAGCTTTAGCGGGGGCGGCTACGAGCAGTACTTC
j_call: TRBJ2-7
d_call: TRBD2
v_call: TRBV7-2
clone_size: NA

cdr3_aa: CASSVPSLAGGYSNEQFF
cdr3_nt: TGTGCCAGCAGTGTACCCTCTTTAGCGGGGGGCTACAGCAATGAGCAGTTCTTC
j_call: TRBJ2-1
d_call: TRBD2
v_call: TRBV2
clone_size: NA

cdr3_aa: CASSLEQRGTYEQYF
cdr3_nt: TGCGCCAGCAGCTTGGAGCAGCGGGGGACCTACGAGCAGTACTTC
j_call: TRBJ2-7
d_call: TRBD2
v_call: TRBV5-1
clone_size: NA

cdr3_aa: CASSSTGANQPQHF
cdr3_nt: TGTGCCAGCAGTTCCACAGGGGCGAATCAGCCCCAGCATTTT
j_call: TRBJ1-5
d_call: TRBD1
v_call: TRBV25-1
clone_size: NA

cdr3_aa: CASSAVPSETNEQYF
cdr3_nt: TGTGCCAGCAGCGCTGTCCCTAGCGAGACAAACGAGCAGTACTTC
j_call: TRBJ2-7
d_call: NA
v_call: TRBV9
clone_size: NA

cdr3_aa: CASRRTPGQAYEQYF
cdr3_nt: TGTGCCAGCAGAAGGACTCCGGGACAAGCCTACGAGCAGTACTTC
j_call: TRBJ2-7
d_call: NA
v_call: TRBV27
clone_size: NA

cdr3_aa: CASRGDRTTGELFF
cdr3_nt: TGTGCCAGCAGAGGGGACAGGACCACCGGGGAGCTGTTTTTT
j_call: TRBJ2-2
d_call: TRBD1
v_call: TRBV6-4
clone_size: once